A single sample is the source of the 7 T cell receptor beta chains below, sequenced in a study of OX40 agonist ivuxolimab in advanced cancers. Clones were read by immunoSEQ multiplex PCR, and TCRdb kept only the in-frame ones, dropping some. The sample holds some 45,000 clones, roughly four fifths seen once. This specimen consisted of CD4+ or CD8+ T cells sorted from blood, obtained in a trial of the OX40 agonist ivuxolimab. Source of these receptors: an adult with an advanced solid tumor such as melanoma, head and neck, liver or kidney cancer.

The V gene is TRBV7-3, the J gene TRBJ2-1; 8 nucleotides align to TRBD2. The CDR3 loop spans 16 amino acids. The V and J ends lost 5 bases and 2 bases, in that order; junction bases with no gene match: 8. The V gene's germline CDR1 is SGHTA and CDR2 FQGTGA. The CDR3 here is CASSLRPGLAYNEQFF. CDR3 DNA sequence: TGTGCCAGCAGCCTCCGACCGGGACTAGCCTACAATGAGCAGTTCTTC.

J is TRBJ1-4 and V is TRBV6-5; unclear D gene. The CDR3 length is 16 residues. The V gene lost 2 bases and the J gene lost 0 bases, with 10 bases spanning the gap. The germline V gene has CDR1 MNHEY and CDR2 SVGAGI. The CDR3 region is CASSYRLHATNEKLFF. The CDR3 coding sequence is TGTGCCAGCAGTTACCGTCTCCATGCAACTAATGAAAAACTGTTTTTT.

V usage is TRBV6-1 and J usage is TRBJ1-1; a weak D match, TRBD1 (6 bases). Deletions cut 2 bases from V and 3 bases from J, with 10 bases between. The CDR3 is 14 amino acids. Germline V lookup: CDR1 MNHNS, CDR2 SASEGT. The CDR3 loop reads CASSETGSYTEAFF. CDR3 nucleotide sequence: TGTGCCAGCAGTGAAACAGGGTCCTACACTGAAGCTTTCTTT.

This clone was detected a few times. V gene TRBV7-8 combines with J gene TRBJ2-3; 7 nucleotides agree with TRBD1. The germline gives CDR1 SGHVS, CDR2 FQNEAQ. This CDR3 is 17 amino acids long. Trimming cost V 1 base and J 1 base; bases outside gene matches: 8. The CDR3 spells CASSLGHRGPGTDTQYF. The CDR3 DNA sequence: TGTGCCAGCAGCTTAGGGCACAGGGGTCCGGGCACAGATACGCAGTATTTT.

The chain combines TRBV6-4 with TRBJ2-5, with no clear D. With 1 base removed from V and 2 bases from J, the gap between germline ends came to 11 bases. The V gene's germline CDR1 is MRHNA and CDR2 SNTAGT. The CDR3 extends over 15 amino acids. The CDR3 sequence is CASSDLGGQQETQYF. Written as DNA, the CDR3 is TGTGCCAGCAGTGACTTGGGCGGCCAACAAGAGACCCAGTACTTC.

The chain employs TRBV9 and TRBJ1-1; 7 bases are shared with TRBD1. The CDR3 is 15 amino acids. The germline CDR1 and CDR2 sequences are SGDLS and YYNGEE. V was clipped by 0 bases and J by 5 bases; unmatched bases: 7. The chain's CDR3 is CASSVAMAGGTEAFF. CDR3 sequence (DNA): TGTGCCAGCAGCGTAGCTATGGCAGGGGGGACTGAAGCTTTCTTT.

The sample holds one count of this clone. J is TRBJ2-1 and V is TRBV27; 9 bases agree with TRBD2. The germline gives CDR1 MNHEY, CDR2 SMNVEV (reference sequence). The CDR3 contains 14 residues. V gave up 3 bases and J gave up 8 bases; unmatched junction bases: 5. CDR3 amino acids: CASSLELAGDEQFF. CDR3 coding DNA: TGTGCCAGCAGTTTGGAATTAGCGGGGGATGAGCAGTTCTTC.